The entry that follows covers one TCR beta chain sequence. The antigen is unknown. These data come from a study of shared clonotypes between healthy human individuals. The donors, healthy adults who were HIV-negative, had experienced no recent acute infections or vaccinations. Naive CD4+ cells were CD45RA-selected; the remaining cells were memory. Study-level results: With a handful of donors compared, 4% to 5% of naive CD4 clonotypes were shared. The researchers took only blood, and tissue repertoires probably look different.

The CDR3 has 13 amino acids. J lost 2 bases, V lost 6 bases, and 2 bases had no gene match. Germline V gene data show CDR1 as MNHEY and CDR2 as SMNVEV (reference sequence). TCRdb keeps only in-frame clones here, not all; method: immunoSEQ multiplex PCR. The data contain hundreds of thousands of clones, 73% of them seen just once; the ten biggest clones take up about 1.8%. The sequencing sample was made of memory CD4+ T cells sorted from blood. Subset denoted: CD45RA-negative fraction. The chain employs TRBV27 and TRBJ2-5; 8 nucleotides line up with TRBD2. The clonotype comes from a woman under 40 in good health. CDR3 nucleotide sequence: TGTGCCAGCAGACGCGGGGGGCAAGAGACCCAGTACTTC. It is translated as CASRRGGQETQYF.